Listed here is a single T cell receptor (beta chain). These data originate in a study of blood T cell repertoires in COVID-19. Background on the study: There were acute and convalescent COVID-19 samples, and they came from the United States, Italy and Spain. Sources were T cells, B-cell-depleted T cells, or PBMCs; the material itself was cDNA or gDNA.

The CDR3 spans 15 residues. V dropped 4 bases and J dropped 6; count of bases not matched to a gene: 11. CDR1 is SGHTS and CDR2 is YDEGEE in the germline V gene. Authors' methods: The assay estimated nucleated cells by amplifying reference gene primers. Clones were read by immunoSEQ multiplex PCR, and TCRdb kept only the in-frame ones, dropping some. That table gives V, J and clone size, and the DNA gave D and trimming. The sample shows roughly 100,000 clones, roughly 87% of them seen only once. Seattle enrolled patients during active infection and tracked them longitudinally. The TCR was taken from a woman aged 45 to 65 with COVID-19, enrolled during active disease. What was sequenced was peripheral blood. The chain recombines TRBV5-8 with TRBJ2-7, with 9 bases matching TRBD1. In DNA, the CDR3 is TGTGCCAGCAGCAGGAAAGGACAGGGGAGAGGCGAGCAGTACTTC. Its protein product is CASSRKGQGRGEQYF.